This T cell receptor beta chain was obtained from a study of blood T cell repertoires in COVID-19. Study overall: The origin of the acute and convalescent COVID-19 samples was the United States, Italy and Spain. Sample material is recorded as cDNA or gDNA derived from T cells, B-cell-depleted T cells, or PBMCs.

Per the original methods: Estimates of nucleated cell counts were drawn from the amplification of reference gene primers. Libraries were prepared by immunoSEQ multiplex PCR; TCRdb keeps only in-frame clonotypes and omits some of them. The DNA gave D and trimming, while V, J and clone size come from that table. Of about 150,000 clones detected, roughly three quarters appear once; the ten largest clones hold roughly 4.2%. This clone has just one count. Germline lookup yields CDR1 SNHLY and CDR2 FYNNEI. Trimming cost V 4 bases and J 4 bases; bases outside gene matches: 12. The CDR3 loop spans 16 amino acids.

Sequencing was done on a sample of peripheral blood. The source is a man in his 60s with acute or convalescent COVID-19. The chain recombines TRBV2 with TRBJ2-5; 7 nucleotides line up with TRBD1. The DNA of the CDR3 is TGTGCCAGCAGTGGTGATGGCCCTCGGACAGGAGAGACCCAGTACTTC. Its translation: CASSGDGPRTGETQYF.